Each of the 22 T cell receptor beta chains below was sequenced from the same sample in a study of T-cell memory formation after mild COVID-19. In TCRdb, the 5' RACE reads were re-called with MiXCR into one record per CDR3 protein. The sample holds about 560,000 distinct CDR3 sequences, around 15% seen once. The sequenced sample consisted of PBMCs or a T cell subset sorted from them (not recorded which). All receptors come from an adult woman who had mild COVID-19 (a few samples of this study predate the infection). Cell type and time point are not known.

This CDR3 reads CASSAFSGRAGNEQFF. The CDR3 DNA is TGTGCCAGCAGCGCCTTTAGCGGGAGGGCGGGTAATGAGCAGTTCTTC. The V gene is TRBV9, the J gene TRBJ2-1, with TRBD2 matching over 11 bases. This CDR3 contains 16 residues. Trimming removed 3 bases from V and 7 bases from J; junction bases left unmatched: 9. Germline CDR1 is SGDLS and CDR2 is YYNGEE.

Only a few counts were recorded for this clonotype. This sequence joins TRBV4-1 and TRBJ2-3; the D is unclear. This CDR3 is 18 amino acids long. Looked up from germline, CDR1 is MGHRA and CDR2 is YSYEKL. Between the trimmed V and J ends, which lost 4 bases and 4 bases, there was a span of 24 bases. CDR3 residues: CASSRPPATTPLADTQYF. For the CDR3, the DNA is TGCGCCAGCAGCCGCCCTCCTGCCACAACGCCCTTGGCAGATACGCAGTATTTT.

This clonotype was counted a few times. The V call is TRBV20-1, the J call TRBJ2-3; weak D call: TRBD2 (6 bases). CDR1 and CDR2 (germline): DFQATT, SNEGSKA (reference sequence). V lost 5 bases and J 2 bases, leaving 8 bases between the germline ends. The CDR3 contains 12 residues. The CDR3 sequence is CSAERVTDTQYF. DNA for the CDR3: TGCAGTGCTGAGCGGGTCACAGATACGCAGTATTTT.

This chain connects TRBV19 to TRBJ2-7; D is unresolved. This CDR3 has 13 amino acids. Germline-derived CDR1 and CDR2 are LNHDA and SQIVND (reference sequence). The germline V and J ends were trimmed by 6 bases and 6 bases, with 15 bases remaining between them. The CDR3 spells CASSLIGEAEQYF. The CDR3 DNA reads TGTGCCAGTAGCCTTATCGGAGAGGCCGAGCAGTACTTC. Full variable domain (missing parts from reference TRBV19 and TRBJ2-7): DGGITQSPKYLFRKEGQNVTLSCEQNLNHDAMYWYRQDPGQGLRLIYYSQIVNDFQKGDIAEGYSVSREKKESFPLTVTSAQKNPTAFYLCASSLIGEAEQYFGPGTRLTVT.

This clonotype was picked up many times. The V and J genes are TRBV5-1 and TRBJ2-1; no firm D call. Germline V lookup: CDR1 SGHRS, CDR2 YFSETQ. CDR3 length equals 13 residues. V was clipped by 1 base and J by 8 bases, with 10 bases between them. CDR3 DNA sequence: TGCGCCAGCAGCTTGATAGTTTCTGATGAGCAGTTCTTC. Residues: CASSLIVSDEQFF.

The V gene is TRBV7-6, the J gene TRBJ2-7, with a weak D call TRBD2 (6 bases). The CDR3 is 15 residues long. The germline V gene has CDR1 SGHVS and CDR2 FNYEAQ. Trimming took off 5 bases at V and 7 bases at J, with 21 bases between the two ends. CDR3 sequence: CASSPAGMQGGEQYF. DNA for the CDR3: TGTGCCAGCAGCCCCGCGGGGATGCAGGGAGGTGAGCAGTACTTC.

The chain carries TRBV24-1 and TRBJ2-7; D might be TRBD1 (6 bases). Trimming took off 9 bases at V and 2 bases at J, with 10 bases between the two ends. CDR3 length: 12 amino acids. Germline-derived CDR1 and CDR2 are KGHDR and SFDVKD. The CDR3 here is CATARDTYEQYF. Written as DNA, the CDR3 is TGTGCCACCGCCCGGGACACCTACGAGCAGTACTTC.

This clonotype came up once. The rearrangement uses TRBV27 and TRBJ1-5; D might be TRBD1 (5 bases). The germline V and J ends were trimmed by 2 bases and 6 bases, with 11 bases remaining between them. CDR1 and CDR2 (germline): MNHEY, SMNVEV (reference sequence). This CDR3 region has 14 residues. The CDR3 region has the DNA TGTGCCAGCAGTTTACGGGACGCCAGTCAGCCCCAGCATTTT. Its translation: CASSLRDASQPQHF.

The CDR3 DNA reads as TGTGCCGCTTCAAGAACCCGGACTGTGGAAAAACTGTTTTTT. This encodes CAASRTRTVEKLFF. The chain carries TRBV6-1 and TRBJ1-4; D unresolved. V lost 11 bases, J lost 8 bases, and 21 bases lay in between. Germline values: CDR1 MNHNS, CDR2 SASEGT. This CDR3 is built from 14 residues.

The chain joins TRBV2 to TRBJ1-1; possible D gene TRBD1, 6 bases. Germline CDR1 and CDR2: SNHLY and FYNNEI. V shed 3 bases and J shed 2 bases, with 22 bases lying between them. CDR3 size: 18 residues. The CDR3 nucleotides read TGTGCCAGCAGTGAGCGGGGGGGCACAGGGATGGCAAACACTGAAGCTTTCTTT. It is translated as CASSERGGTGMANTEAFF. Full variable domain (rest looked up from reference TRBV2 and TRBJ1-1): EPEVTQTPSHQVTQMGQEVILRCVPISNHLYFYWYRQILGQKVEFLVSFYNNEISEKSEIFDDQFSVERPDGSNFTLKIRSTKLEDSAMYFCASSERGGTGMANTEAFFGQGTRLTVV.

V and J are TRBV30 and TRBJ2-5; 10 bases line up with TRBD2. Trimming took 0 bases from V and 7 from J; bases not matched to a gene: 2. The germline CDR1 and CDR2 sequences are GTSNPN and SVGIG (reference sequence). The CDR3 loop spans 13 amino acids. CDR3 loop: CAWSVSGGGTQYF. CDR3 nucleotides: TGTGCCTGGAGTGTAAGCGGGGGGGGGACCCAGTACTTC.

V and J are TRBV2 and TRBJ2-5; 9 bases align to TRBD2. The CDR3 covers 16 residues. Germline values: CDR1 SNHLY, CDR2 FYNNEI. Germline trimming cut 4 bases from V and 5 bases from J; bases unmatched to any gene: 11. The CDR3 DNA sequence: TGTGCCAGCAGTGGGGGGCTAGCGGGGACTGAGGAGACCCAGTACTTC. Translation gives CASSGGLAGTEETQYF.

This clonotype was observed a handful of times. The rearrangement joins TRBV27 to TRBJ1-4, with 12 bases that match TRBD1. V was pared by 2 bases and J by 10 bases, with 5 bases of the junction left unmatched. The germline V gene encodes CDR1 MNHEY and CDR2 SMNVEV (reference sequence). CDR3 size: 15 residues. Written as DNA, the CDR3 is TGTGCCAGCAGTTTAGGGACAGGGGGCGGGGGAAAACTGTTTTTT. As protein: CASSLGTGGGGKLFF. Full variable domain (outside the CDR3, taken from reference TRBV27 and TRBJ1-4): EAQVTQNPRYLITVTGKKLTVTCSQNMNHEYMSWYRQDPGLGLRQIYYSMNVEVTDKGDVPEGYKVSRKEKRNFPLILESPSPNQTSLYFCASSLGTGGGGKLFFGSGTQLSVL.

This clonotype was picked up a small number of times. The chain recombines TRBV10-3 with TRBJ2-7, with no clear D. The CDR3 covers 16 residues. The germline V and J ends were trimmed by 0 bases and 0 bases, with 12 bases remaining between them. CDR1 and CDR2 (germline): ENHRY, SYGVKD. This chain's CDR3 is CAISESPRTISYEQYF. The DNA for the CDR3 is TGTGCCATCAGTGAGTCTCCCAGAACTATCTCCTACGAGCAGTACTTC.

This clonotype showed up many times. The chain combines TRBV9 with TRBJ2-5; 10 bases line up with TRBD1. The CDR3 is 14 residues long. Germline trimming cut 5 bases from V and 5 bases from J; bases unmatched to any gene: 6. CDR1 SGDLS and CDR2 YYNGEE come from the germline V gene. CDR3 nucleotides: TGTGCCAGCAGTGGGACAGGGGCTGGGGAGACCCAGTACTTC. This codes for CASSGTGAGETQYF.

This clonotype showed up just a few times. The CDR3, as DNA: TGTGCCAGCAGTGCCGGCAGGGTTGCAAATCAGCCCCAGCATTTT. It translates to CASSAGRVANQPQHF. The J gene is TRBJ1-5, the V gene TRBV7-8, with D possibly matching TRBD1 (5 bases). Germline V gives CDR1 SGHVS, CDR2 FQNEAQ. This CDR3 comprises 15 residues. Trimming stripped 6 bases from V and 4 bases from J, with 16 bases between. The full variable domain, rest sourced from reference TRBV7-8 and TRBJ1-5, is GAGVSQSPRYKVAKRGQDVALRCDPISGHVSLFWYQQALGQGPEFLTYFQNEAQLDKSGLPSDRFFAERPEGSVSTLKIQRTQQEDSAVYLCASSAGRVANQPQHFGDGTRLSIL.

This rearrangement joins TRBV5-1 to TRBJ1-4, with a tentative D call TRBD1 (6 bases). The CDR3 runs 15 residues. Trimming shortened V by 4 bases and J by 4 bases, and 14 bases separated the two germline ends. CDR1 is SGHRS and CDR2 is YFSETQ in the germline V gene. The chain's CDR3 is CASSPTGSFNEKLFF. The DNA of the CDR3 is TGCGCCAGCAGCCCGACAGGCAGCTTTAATGAAAAACTGTTTTTT.

This clonotype was seen a single time. This rearrangement joins TRBV24-1 to TRBJ2-1, with TRBD2 identical over 12 bases. V dropped 5 bases and J dropped 5; count of bases not matched to a gene: 12. Germline assignment: CDR1 KGHDR and CDR2 SFDVKD. The CDR3 spans 18 residues. The CDR3 region has the DNA TGTGCCACCAGTGCCTGGGGGAACCCTAGCGGGAGGGACAATGAGCAGTTCTTC. It specifies CATSAWGNPSGRDNEQFF.

This clonotype was picked up a small number of times. V is TRBV5-1 and J is TRBJ2-5, with D unresolved. Germline V gives CDR1 SGHRS, CDR2 YFSETQ. The CDR3 sequence is 16 residues long. Trimming took off 0 bases at V and 5 bases at J, with 17 bases between the two ends. CDR3 sequence: CASSLVRADNLETQYF. The CDR3, as DNA: TGCGCCAGCAGCTTGGTTAGGGCAGATAACTTGGAGACCCAGTACTTC.

In nucleotides, the CDR3 is TGCGCCAGCAGCTTGTGGGACAGGCCAAGCACCGGGGAGCTGTTTTTT. Translating it yields CASSLWDRPSTGELFF. The chain carries TRBV5-1 and TRBJ2-2; 8 bases line up with TRBD1. CDR1 is SGHRS, CDR2 YFSETQ, per germline. V gave up 1 base and J gave up 4 bases; unmatched junction bases: 6. The CDR3 runs to 16 residues.

This clonotype was observed many times. This rearrangement joins TRBV11-2 to TRBJ2-3; D is unresolved. Germline V gene lookup returns CDR1 SGHAT and CDR2 FQNNGV. Trimming removed 5 bases at V and 1 base at J, with 10 bases between. The CDR3 runs 14 residues. CDR3 loop: CASSPELRTDTQYF. The CDR3 coding sequence is TGTGCCAGCAGCCCAGAACTACGCACAGATACGCAGTATTTT. Complete variable domain (other parts from reference TRBV11-2 and TRBJ2-3): EAGVAQSPRYKIIEKRQSVAFWCNPISGHATLYWYQQILGQGPKLLIQFQNNGVVDDSQLPKDRFSAERLKGVDSTLKIQPAKLEDSAVYLCASSPELRTDTQYFGPGTRLTVL.

In its sample, this clonotype was seen many times. An end of the junction does not agree with germline; a read error may underlie this. The chain couples TRBV5-1 to TRBJ2-7; 7 nucleotides align to TRBD2. CDR1 is SGHRS, CDR2 YFSETQ, per germline. This CDR3 is 13 amino acids long. CDR3 DNA sequence: TGTGCCAGCAGTTTGGGAGGGACCTACGAGCAGTACTTC. This codes for CASSLGGTYEQYF.